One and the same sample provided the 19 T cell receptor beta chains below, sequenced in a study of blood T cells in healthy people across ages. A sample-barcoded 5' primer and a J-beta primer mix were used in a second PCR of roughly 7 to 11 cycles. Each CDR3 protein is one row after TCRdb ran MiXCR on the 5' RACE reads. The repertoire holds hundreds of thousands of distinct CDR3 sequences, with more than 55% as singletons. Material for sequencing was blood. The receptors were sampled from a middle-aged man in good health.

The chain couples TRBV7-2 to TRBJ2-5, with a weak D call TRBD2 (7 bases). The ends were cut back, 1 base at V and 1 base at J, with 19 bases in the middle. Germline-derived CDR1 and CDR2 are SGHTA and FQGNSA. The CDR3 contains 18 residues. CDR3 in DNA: TGTGCCAGCAGCTTAGGGCCACCTGTGCGGGGGCCCCAAGAGACCCAGTACTTC. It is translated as CASSLGPPVRGPQETQYF.

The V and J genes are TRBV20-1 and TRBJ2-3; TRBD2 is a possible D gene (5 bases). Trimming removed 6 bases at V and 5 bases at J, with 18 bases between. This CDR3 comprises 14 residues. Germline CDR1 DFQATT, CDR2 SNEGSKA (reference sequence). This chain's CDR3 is CSALSGGLRDTQYF. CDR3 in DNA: TGCAGTGCCCTCTCGGGCGGGTTGAGAGATACGCAGTATTTT.

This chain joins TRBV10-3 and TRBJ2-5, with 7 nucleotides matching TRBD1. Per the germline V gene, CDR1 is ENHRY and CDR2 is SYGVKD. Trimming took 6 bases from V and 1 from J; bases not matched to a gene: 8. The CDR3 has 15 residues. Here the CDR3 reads CAISATGTAQETQYF. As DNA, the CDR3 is TGTGCCATCAGCGCAACCGGGACAGCCCAAGAGACCCAGTACTTC.

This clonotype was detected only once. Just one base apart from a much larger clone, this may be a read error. DNA for the CDR3: TGCAGTGCTGAAGAACCGGGACTAGCGGGAGAAAGGCAGTTCTTC. Protein: CSAEEPGLAGERQFF. V usage is TRBV20-1 and J usage is TRBJ2-1, with 14 bases matching TRBD2. Germline CDR1 and CDR2: DFQATT and SNEGSKA (reference sequence). There are 15 residues in the CDR3. Trimming removed 5 bases from V and 12 bases from J; junction bases left unmatched: 12.

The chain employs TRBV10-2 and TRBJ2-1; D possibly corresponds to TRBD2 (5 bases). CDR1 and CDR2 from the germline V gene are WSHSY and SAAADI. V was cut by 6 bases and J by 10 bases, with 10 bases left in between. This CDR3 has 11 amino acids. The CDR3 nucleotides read TGCGCCAGCAGGGAGCGGAGGGAGCAGTTCTTC. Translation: CASRERREQFF.

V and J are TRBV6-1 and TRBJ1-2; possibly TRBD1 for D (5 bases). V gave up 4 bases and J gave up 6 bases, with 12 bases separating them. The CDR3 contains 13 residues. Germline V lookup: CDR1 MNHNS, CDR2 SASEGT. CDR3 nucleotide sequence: TGTGCCAGCAGTGGAACAGGATTAGATGGCTACACCTTC. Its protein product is CASSGTGLDGYTF.

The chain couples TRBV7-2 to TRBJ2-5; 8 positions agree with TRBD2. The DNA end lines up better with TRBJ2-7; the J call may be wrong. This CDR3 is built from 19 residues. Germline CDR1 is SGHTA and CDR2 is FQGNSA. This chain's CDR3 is CASSLEWSGAGTRRGEQYF. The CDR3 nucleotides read TGTGCCAGCAGCTTAGAGTGGTCCGGGGCCGGGACTAGACGGGGCGAGCAGTACTTC.

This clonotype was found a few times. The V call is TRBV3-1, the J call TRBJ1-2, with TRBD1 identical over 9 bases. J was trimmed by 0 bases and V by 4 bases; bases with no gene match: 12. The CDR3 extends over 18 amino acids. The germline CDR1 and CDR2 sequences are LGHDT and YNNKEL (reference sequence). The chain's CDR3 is CASSPSTGTGTANYGYTF. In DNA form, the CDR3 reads TGTGCCAGCAGCCCATCTACCGGGACAGGGACTGCTAACTATGGCTACACCTTC.

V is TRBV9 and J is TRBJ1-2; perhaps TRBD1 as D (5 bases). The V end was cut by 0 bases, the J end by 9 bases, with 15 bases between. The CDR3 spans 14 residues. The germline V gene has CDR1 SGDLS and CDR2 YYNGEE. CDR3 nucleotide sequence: TGTGCCAGCAGCGTAGAGGGACGGACGCAGCGCTACACCTTC. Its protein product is CASSVEGRTQRYTF.

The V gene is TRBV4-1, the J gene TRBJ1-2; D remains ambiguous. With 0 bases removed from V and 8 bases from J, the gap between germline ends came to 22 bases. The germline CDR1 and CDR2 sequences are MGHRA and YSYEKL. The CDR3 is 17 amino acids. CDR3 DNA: TGCGCCAGCAGCCAAGATTTGCAGACTTTAGGGATTCGAGGCTACACCTTC. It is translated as CASSQDLQTLGIRGYTF.

The CDR3 DNA reads TGTGCCAGCAGTTTAAGTGCAGGGGTCCATAATTCACCCCTCCACTTT. Protein sequence: CASSLSAGVHNSPLHF. V and J are TRBV12-3 or TRBV12-4 and TRBJ1-6; tentative D call: TRBD1 (6 bases). This CDR3 contains 16 residues. The V gene lost 2 bases and the J gene lost 5 bases, with 13 bases spanning the gap.

DNA of the CDR3: TGTGCCAGCAATAGCGTCAGTCGCAATGAGCAGTACTTC. As protein: CASNSVSRNEQYF. The chain is built from TRBV6-5 and TRBJ2-5, with D perhaps TRBD2 (5 bases). The CDR3 is made up of 13 amino acids. Germline-derived CDR1 and CDR2 are MNHEY and SVGAGI. V lost 7 bases, J lost 11 bases, and 20 bases lay in between.

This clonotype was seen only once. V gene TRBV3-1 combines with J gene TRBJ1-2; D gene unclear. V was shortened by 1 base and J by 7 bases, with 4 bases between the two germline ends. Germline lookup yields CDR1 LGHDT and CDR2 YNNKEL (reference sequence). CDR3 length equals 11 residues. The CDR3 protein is CASSQGSGYTF. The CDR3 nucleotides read TGTGCCAGCAGCCAAGGCTCTGGCTACACCTTC.

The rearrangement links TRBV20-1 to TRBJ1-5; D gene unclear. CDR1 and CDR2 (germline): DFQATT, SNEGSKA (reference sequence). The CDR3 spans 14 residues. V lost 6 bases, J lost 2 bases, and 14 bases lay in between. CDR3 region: CSAPRPIGNQPQHF. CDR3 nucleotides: TGCAGTGCCCCGAGACCTATAGGCAATCAGCCCCAGCATTTT.

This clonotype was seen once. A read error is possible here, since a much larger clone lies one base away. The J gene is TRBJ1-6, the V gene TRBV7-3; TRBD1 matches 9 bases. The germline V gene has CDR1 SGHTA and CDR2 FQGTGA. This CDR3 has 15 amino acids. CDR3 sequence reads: CVSSSSGTGNSPLHF. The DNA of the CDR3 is TGTGTCAGCAGCTCCTCCGGGACAGGGAATTCACCCCTCCACTTT.

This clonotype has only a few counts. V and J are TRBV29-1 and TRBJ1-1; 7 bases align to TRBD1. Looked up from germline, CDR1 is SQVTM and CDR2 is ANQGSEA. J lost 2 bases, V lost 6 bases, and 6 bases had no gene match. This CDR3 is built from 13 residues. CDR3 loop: CSVRQGGNTEAFF. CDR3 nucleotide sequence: TGCAGCGTCCGACAGGGAGGCAACACTGAAGCTTTCTTT.

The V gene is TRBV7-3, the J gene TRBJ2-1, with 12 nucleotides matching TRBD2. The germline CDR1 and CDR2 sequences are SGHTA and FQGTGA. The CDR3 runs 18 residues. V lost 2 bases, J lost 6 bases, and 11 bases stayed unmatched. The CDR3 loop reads CASSLRSSGGAGGNEQFF. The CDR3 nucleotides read TGTGCCAGCAGCTTACGGTCTAGCGGGGGGGCAGGTGGCAATGAGCAGTTCTTC.

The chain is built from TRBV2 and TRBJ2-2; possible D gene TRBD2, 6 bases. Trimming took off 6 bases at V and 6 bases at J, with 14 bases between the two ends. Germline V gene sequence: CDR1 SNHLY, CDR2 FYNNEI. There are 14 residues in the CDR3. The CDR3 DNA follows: TGTGCCAGCAGCTATATAGCGGCGGCCGGGGAGCTGTTTTTT. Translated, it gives CASSYIAAAGELFF.

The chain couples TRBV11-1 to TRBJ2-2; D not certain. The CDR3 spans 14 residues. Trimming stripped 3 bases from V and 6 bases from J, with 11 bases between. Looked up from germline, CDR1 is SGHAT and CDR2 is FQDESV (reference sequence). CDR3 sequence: CASSFPGGAGELFF. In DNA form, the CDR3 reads TGTGCCAGCAGCTTCCCGGGTGGGGCCGGGGAGCTGTTTTTT.